This T cell receptor (beta chain) was identified in a study of T-cell reconstitution after alpha-beta-depleted transplantation in children. The CDR3 is made up of 15 amino acids. V was shortened by 5 bases and J by 3 bases, with 17 bases between the two germline ends. Germline-derived CDR1 and CDR2 are SGHTA and FQGNSA. Unique molecular identifiers tagged the TCRbeta library. TCRdb reprocessed the PCR reads via MiXCR and lists one record per CDR3 protein. The sample gives 150,000 to 250,000 distinct CDR3 sequences, 6.3% of which show up once; 4.5% is in the top ten. Study-level points and caveats: In patients about two months after transplant, alpha-beta T cells reportedly arose from several hundred expanded graft clones. T cells produced anew were the main source of T-cell counts and diversity one year after transplant. There were some patients whose high TCRbeta diversity at day 60 came from surviving recipient T cells and thymic progenitors.

This clonotype showed up many times. Its antigen remains unidentified. The gene calls are TRBV7-2 and TRBJ2-7, with D perhaps TRBD1 (6 bases). Sequencing was performed on PBMCs, taken before TCRalphabeta/CD19-depleted stem cell transplant. The TCR originated in a girl in the first two years of life with combined immunodeficiency, due to receive a stem cell transplant. CDR3 protein: CASSALGQAHYEQYF. The DNA for the CDR3 is TGTGCCAGCAGCGCCCTGGGACAAGCTCACTACGAGCAGTACTTC.